This TCR beta chain came from a study of T cells in Graves' hyperthyroidism and ophthalmopathy. This clonotype was picked up a small number of times. Uncontrolled infection, other autoimmune disease, pregnancy or lactation excluded patients. What was amplified from RNA transcripts were TCR beta CDR3 regions. The HTBI primer set served for first-round RT-PCR of the TCR CDR3. Each CDR3 protein gets one entry after TCRdb re-called the multiplex PCR reads with MiXCR. The table has 700,000 or so distinct CDR3 sequences, about 15% seen once; the top ten hold over 7.5%. The germline V gene encodes CDR1 KGHDR and CDR2 SFDVKD. CDR3 length equals 13 residues. Trimming pared 3 bases from V and 3 bases from J, leaving 6 bases between.

V and J are TRBV24-1 and TRBJ2-3; D is perhaps TRBD1 or TRBD2 (5 bases each). Input material: blood. The clonotype was recovered from a man younger than 35 with Graves' hyperthyroidism. Written as DNA, the CDR3 is TGTGCCACCAGTGATGGGGGTACAGATACGCAGTATTTT. This codes for CATSDGGTDTQYF.